This entry lists 30 T cell receptor beta chains sequenced from one sample in a study of blood T cell repertoires in COVID-19. TCRdb keeps only in-frame clones here, not all; method: immunoSEQ multiplex PCR. The repertoire holds roughly 400,000 clones, with about nine tenths as singletons. Material: PBMCs or T cells enriched from blood (not recorded which). All receptors derive from a man between 18 and 29 years old who had recovered from COVID-19.

The rearrangement uses TRBV5-1 and TRBJ2-1, with TRBD1 matching over 11 bases. The CDR3 totals 16 residues. The ends lost 6 bases at V and 10 bases at J; junction bases unmatched: 15. Germline-derived CDR1 and CDR2 are SGHRS and YFSETQ. The DNA for the CDR3 is TGCGCCAGCACCTTACCGCGGGGACAGGGGGGCGACGAGCAGTTCTTC. Its translation is CASTLPRGQGGDEQFF.

J is TRBJ1-2 and V is TRBV5-4; 8 nucleotides align to TRBD1. CDR3 size: 15 residues. After removal of 0 bases from V and 4 bases from J, the junction contained 5 bases not matched to a gene. The germline V gene encodes CDR1 SGHNT and CDR2 YYREEE (reference sequence). DNA for the CDR3: TGTGCCAGCAGCTTGGAGCCCACAGGGGGCTATGGCTACACCTTC. Its translation: CASSLEPTGGYGYTF.

This clone appeared a single time. This chain uses TRBV24-1 with TRBJ2-5, with D perhaps matching TRBD1 (6 bases). Germline loops: CDR1 KGHDR, CDR2 SFDVKD. V dropped 2 bases and J dropped 7 bases, with 13 bases sitting between them. CDR3 length equals 14 residues. Here the CDR3 DNA reads TGTGCCACCAGTGATTCACAGGGTTGGGGGACCCAGTACTTC. It is translated as CATSDSQGWGTQYF.

The V and J genes are TRBV12-3 or TRBV12-4 and TRBJ1-2; D gene unclear. Deletions cut 9 bases from V and 0 bases from J, with 11 bases between. This CDR3 region has 13 residues. This chain's CDR3 is CASKTTANYGYTF. CDR3 DNA sequence: TGTGCCAGTAAAACAACAGCTAACTATGGCTACACCTTC.

The chain uses TRBV12-5 and TRBJ1-5; tentative D call: TRBD1 (5 bases). Germline V gives CDR1 LGHNT, CDR2 FRNRAP. Trimming left V 5 bases short and J 2 bases short, with 13 bases between. This CDR3 spans 15 amino acids. The CDR3 sequence: CASGRSGGGNQPQHF. Here the CDR3 DNA reads TGTGCTAGTGGTCGATCGGGGGGAGGCAATCAGCCCCAGCATTTT.

The chain carries TRBV11-2 and TRBJ2-5; 7 nucleotides align to TRBD1. The CDR3 has 15 amino acids. Germline CDR1 SGHAT, CDR2 FQNNGV. Trimming at V came to 1 base and at J to 4 bases, leaving 6 bases not matched to a gene. Here the CDR3 DNA reads TGTGCCAGCAGCTTAGTTGGGACAGTGGGAGAGACCCAGTACTTC. Translation gives CASSLVGTVGETQYF.

This chain connects TRBV6-1 to TRBJ1-2, with TRBD1 matching 7 bases. V shed 2 bases, J shed 0 bases, and the junction held 3 bases outside the gene matches. In germline, CDR1 is MNHNS, CDR2 SASEGT. This CDR3 is 15 amino acids long. The CDR3, as DNA: TGTGCCAGCAGTGAACGACAGGGTCCTAACTATGGCTACACCTTC. Translated, it gives CASSERQGPNYGYTF.

This chain joins TRBV5-6 and TRBJ1-4; no reliable D call. Germline V lookup: CDR1 SGHDT, CDR2 YYEEEE. This CDR3 region has 14 residues. V lost 0 bases and J lost 6, with 9 bases in between. The CDR3 DNA sequence: TGTGCCAGCAGCTTGGCTGGGGAGGATGAAAAACTGTTTTTT. It codes for CASSLAGEDEKLFF.

The rearrangement joins TRBV30 to TRBJ2-5, with D possibly being TRBD1 (5 bases). Looked up from germline, CDR1 is GTSNPN and CDR2 is SVGIG (reference sequence). The length of the CDR3 is 13 residues. V was pared by 1 base and J by 2 bases, with 8 bases between. CDR3 nucleotide sequence: TGTGCCTGGAGTGGTTCAGGGCAAGAGACCCAGTACTTC. Its translation is CAWSGSGQETQYF.

The chain recombines TRBV27 with TRBJ2-7, with unresolved D. The V and J ends lost 3 bases and 0 bases respectively, with 9 bases between them. This CDR3 has 14 amino acids. Germline V gives CDR1 MNHEY, CDR2 SMNVEV (reference sequence). The CDR3 DNA reads TGTGCCAGCAGTTTCGAGTGGAGCTCCTACGAGCAGTACTTC. This encodes CASSFEWSSYEQYF.

The gene calls are TRBV2 and TRBJ1-1, with 9 bases fitting TRBD1. V trimming: 6 bases; J trimming: 6 bases; junction bases outside the gene matches: 8. The CDR3 length is 14 residues. CDR1 and CDR2 (germline): SNHLY, FYNNEI. CDR3 in amino acids: CASSAPGQGPEAFF. CDR3 DNA sequence: TGTGCCAGCAGCGCGCCGGGACAGGGACCTGAAGCTTTCTTT.

The V and J genes are TRBV7-8 and TRBJ2-3; 11 bases match TRBD2. Unmatched junction bases numbered 4, after V lost 4 bases and J lost 4 bases. CDR1 is SGHVS, CDR2 FQNEAQ, per germline. The CDR3 spans 15 residues. For the CDR3, the DNA is TGTGCCAGCAGCTCCTCTAGCGGGGGGCCAGATACGCAGTATTTT. Its translation: CASSSSSGGPDTQYF.

The CDR3 spells CASSQEFAPLHF. The CDR3 coding sequence is TGTGCCAGCAGCCAGGAATTCGCACCCCTCCACTTT. The chain recombines TRBV2 with TRBJ1-6; D gene unclear. V lost 6 bases, J lost 11 bases, and 11 bases lay in between. Germline V gene lookup returns CDR1 SNHLY and CDR2 FYNNEI. The CDR3 runs 12 residues. The full variable domain, its missing parts supplied by reference TRBV2 and TRBJ1-6, is EPEVTQTPSHQVTQMGQEVILRCVPISNHLYFYWYRQILGQKVEFLVSFYNNEISEKSEIFDDQFSVERPDGSNFTLKIRSTKLEDSAMYFCASSQEFAPLHFGNGTRLTVT.

The V call is TRBV6-5, the J call TRBJ1-5; 10 nucleotides align to TRBD1. The J segment lost 7 bases and the V segment lost 5 bases, leaving 8 bases of the junction unmatched. CDR3 size: 15 residues. Germline V gene lookup returns CDR1 MNHEY and CDR2 SVGAGI. The CDR3 sequence is CASSRTTDRGQPQHF. The CDR3 bases are TGTGCCAGCAGTCGAACTACGGACAGGGGGCAGCCCCAGCATTTT.

The rearrangement links TRBV3-1 (or the pseudogene TRBV3-2) to TRBJ1-3; the D is unclear. The V and J ends lost 0 bases and 0 bases respectively, with 6 bases between them. Germline V gene sequence: CDR1 LGHDT, CDR2 YNNKEL (reference sequence). The CDR3 consists of 15 residues. This CDR3 reads CASSQDRNSGNTIYF. The CDR3 bases are TGTGCCAGCAGCCAAGACAGGAACTCTGGAAACACCATATATTTT.

The chain carries TRBV10-3 and TRBJ2-1; D unclear. The V gene lost 0 bases and the J gene lost 5 bases, with 14 bases spanning the gap. The CDR3 has 16 residues. The germline gives CDR1 ENHRY, CDR2 SYGVKD. This chain's CDR3 is CAISESDYAANNEQFF. DNA of the CDR3: TGTGCCATCAGTGAGTCTGATTATGCGGCAAACAATGAGCAGTTCTTC.

The rearrangement links TRBV5-4 to TRBJ1-2; D may be TRBD1 (6 bases). Between the trimmed V and J ends, which lost 4 bases and 7 bases, there was a span of 26 bases. Germline lookup yields CDR1 SGHNT and CDR2 YYREEE (reference sequence). The CDR3 spans 17 residues. CDR3 bases: TGTGCCAGCAGCACAAAGACCGGGACATTTCTTCTCAGTGGCTACACCTTC. It is translated as CASSTKTGTFLLSGYTF.

This chain joins TRBV27 and TRBJ1-1, with TRBD1 matching 8 bases. Trimming at V came to 6 bases and at J to 4 bases, leaving 7 bases not matched to a gene. The CDR3 is 14 amino acids. Germline CDR1 and CDR2: MNHEY and SMNVEV (reference sequence). CDR3 in amino acids: CASRTLTGGTEAFF. The CDR3 DNA follows: TGTGCCAGCAGGACCTTAACAGGGGGCACTGAAGCTTTCTTT.

The chain has TRBV5-1 and TRBJ1-1, with D maybe TRBD1 (6 bases). This CDR3 region has 13 residues. The ends were cut back, 5 bases at V and 0 bases at J, with 8 bases in the middle. Germline assignment: CDR1 SGHRS and CDR2 YFSETQ. For the CDR3, the DNA is TGCGCCAGCAGGACAGGAATGAACACTGAAGCTTTCTTT. Translation: CASRTGMNTEAFF. Looking up the rest from reference TRBV5-1 and TRBJ1-1 gives the full variable domain: KAGVTQTPRYLIKTRGQQVTLSCSPISGHRSVSWYQQTPGQGLQFLFEYFSETQRNKGNFPGRFSGRQFSNSRSEMNVSTLELGDSALYLCASRTGMNTEAFFGQGTRLTVV.

This chain links TRBV10-1 with TRBJ1-1, with D perhaps matching TRBD1 (6 bases). Germline CDR1 and CDR2: WNHNN and SYGVQD (reference sequence). Trimming stripped 0 bases from V and 0 bases from J, with 14 bases between. CDR3 length equals 17 residues. The CDR3 bases are TGCGCCAGCAGTGAGTCGAATGCCAGGGGCTTGAACACTGAAGCTTTCTTT. Amino acid sequence: CASSESNARGLNTEAFF.

The rearrangement uses TRBV5-1 and TRBJ2-2; tentative D call: TRBD1 (6 bases). The CDR3 sequence is 14 residues long. Germline V gives CDR1 SGHRS, CDR2 YFSETQ. V shed 9 bases and J shed 4 bases, with 16 bases lying between them. In DNA form, the CDR3 reads TGCGCCACCCGGGGCAGGGGCGGCACCGGGGAGCTGTTTTTT. As protein: CATRGRGGTGELFF. Based on the CDR3 plus reference TRBV5-1 and TRBJ2-2, the full variable domain is KAGVTQTPRYLIKTRGQQVTLSCSPISGHRSVSWYQQTPGQGLQFLFEYFSETQRNKGNFPGRFSGRQFSNSRSEMNVSTLELGDSALYLCATRGRGGTGELFFGEGSRLTVL.

The chain recombines TRBV10-3 with TRBJ1-1; no reliable D call. Trimming left V 6 bases short and J 4 bases short, with 18 bases between. CDR1 and CDR2 from the germline V gene are ENHRY and SYGVKD. This CDR3 spans 15 amino acids. The CDR3, as DNA: TGTGCCATCAGGGAGACCCTAGTGGAGGGCACTGAAGCTTTCTTT. It encodes CAIRETLVEGTEAFF.

V usage is TRBV7-2 and J usage is TRBJ1-2; TRBD1 might be the D (5 bases). This CDR3 has 12 amino acids. Looked up from germline, CDR1 is SGHTA and CDR2 is FQGNSA. Trimming left V 6 bases short and J 7 bases short, with 12 bases between. CDR3 sequence: CASRTGGSGYTF. As DNA, the CDR3 is TGTGCCAGCAGGACCGGGGGTTCTGGCTACACCTTC.

This rearrangement joins TRBV12-3 or TRBV12-4 to TRBJ2-5; 7 bases match TRBD1. The CDR3 length is 13 residues. V trimming: 6 bases; J trimming: 2 bases; junction bases outside the gene matches: 3. The CDR3 spells CASRLGQQETQYF. DNA for the CDR3: TGTGCCAGCAGACTGGGACAGCAAGAGACCCAGTACTTC.

The chain has TRBV3-1 (or the pseudogene TRBV3-2) and TRBJ2-1, with 11 bases fitting TRBD2. The CDR3 runs to 18 residues. The germline gives CDR1 LGHDT, CDR2 YNNKEL (reference sequence). Trimming removed 0 bases from V and 1 base from J; junction bases left unmatched: 5. Here the CDR3 DNA reads TGTGCCAGCAGCCAAGATGCCCTAGCGGGAGGTTCCTACAATGAGCAGTTCTTC. This codes for CASSQDALAGGSYNEQFF.

This sequence joins TRBV7-3 and TRBJ2-1; TRBD2 aligns across 11 bases. Looked up from germline, CDR1 is SGHTA and CDR2 is FQGTGA. This CDR3 contains 15 residues. Unmatched junction bases numbered 8, after V lost 5 bases and J lost 8 bases. CDR3 amino acids: CASSRSGRAADEQFF. CDR3 bases: TGTGCCAGCAGCCGTAGCGGGAGGGCTGCGGATGAGCAGTTCTTC.

The chain combines TRBV30 with TRBJ1-2; 9 positions match TRBD1. Looked up from germline, CDR1 is GTSNPN and CDR2 is SVGIG (reference sequence). This CDR3 region has 14 residues. V was clipped by 7 bases and J by 5 bases; unmatched bases: 11. CDR3 coding DNA: TGTGCCTCGGACAGGGGCCCCCTCTCTTATGGCTACACCTTC. Translated: CASDRGPLSYGYTF.

The chain carries TRBV5-8 and TRBJ1-6; TRBD1 agrees at 10 bases. Germline trimming cut 5 bases from V and 9 bases from J; bases unmatched to any gene: 2. The CDR3 has 13 residues. From germline, CDR1 is SGHTS and CDR2 YDEGEE. The CDR3 nucleotides read TGTGCCAGCAGAGACAGGGGGCTTTCACCCCTCCACTTT. Amino acid sequence: CASRDRGLSPLHF.

Points on this clone: The sample carries other DNA sequences with the same CDR3. The rearrangement joins TRBV9 to TRBJ1-1; D is uncertain. Germline-derived CDR1 and CDR2 are SGDLS and YYNGEE. This CDR3 has 13 amino acids. The V end lost 0 bases, the J end lost 2 bases, and 5 bases lay between the germline ends. The CDR3 spells CASSVGPNTEAFF. In nucleotides, the CDR3 is TGTGCCAGCAGCGTAGGTCCTAACACTGAAGCTTTCTTT.

The chain is built from TRBV7-8 and TRBJ1-5; perhaps TRBD1 as D (5 bases). Deletions cut 5 bases from V and 4 bases from J, with 12 bases between. Looked up from germline, CDR1 is SGHVS and CDR2 is FQNEAQ. The CDR3 length is 14 residues. The CDR3: CASSPEGLNQPQHF. CDR3 DNA: TGTGCCAGCAGCCCGGAGGGGCTGAATCAGCCCCAGCATTTT.